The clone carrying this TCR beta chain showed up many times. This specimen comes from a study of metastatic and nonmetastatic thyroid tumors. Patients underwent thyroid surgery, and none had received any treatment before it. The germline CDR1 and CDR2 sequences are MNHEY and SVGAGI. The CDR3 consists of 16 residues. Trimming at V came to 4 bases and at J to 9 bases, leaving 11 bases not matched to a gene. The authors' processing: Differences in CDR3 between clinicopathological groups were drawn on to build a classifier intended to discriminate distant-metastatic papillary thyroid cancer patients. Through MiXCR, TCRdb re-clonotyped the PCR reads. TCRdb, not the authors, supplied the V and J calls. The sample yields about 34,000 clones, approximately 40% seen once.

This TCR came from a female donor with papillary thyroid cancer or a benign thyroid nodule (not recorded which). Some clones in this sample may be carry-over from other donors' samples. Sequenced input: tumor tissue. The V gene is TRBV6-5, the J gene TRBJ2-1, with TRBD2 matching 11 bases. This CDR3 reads CASSWLAGGFNAEQFF. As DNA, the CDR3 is TGTGCCAGCAGTTGGCTAGCGGGAGGTTTTAATGCTGAGCAGTTCTTC.